Listed below are T cell receptor beta chains from one sample, sequenced in a study of cytomegalovirus exposure and HLA in healthy donors. Assay used: immunoSEQ multiplex PCR; TCRdb lists only in-frame clones, some missing. In total, the table holds approximately 140,000 clones. The sequenced sample consisted of PBMCs. The receptors were sampled from a middle-aged woman in good health and CMV-seronegative. Both conserved end residues are part of each CDR3. The order of the fields is J gene, D gene, V gene, CDR3 protein, CDR3 DNA. A D gene is named only where the DNA matches it firmly.

j_gene: TRBJ1-3
d_gene: NA
v_gene: TRBV4-3
CDR3aa: CASSQVRTGSSGNTIYF
CDR3nt: TGCGCCAGCAGCCAAGTTAGAACAGGAAGCTCTGGAAACACCATATATTTT

j_gene: TRBJ2-1
d_gene: TRBD2
v_gene: TRBV11-2
CDR3aa: CASSKGVAGGETQFF
CDR3nt: TGTGCCAGCAGCAAAGGGGTAGCGGGGGGAGAAACGCAGTTCTTC

j_gene: TRBJ1-4
d_gene: NA
v_gene: TRBV5-6
CDR3aa: CASMRTEANEKLFF
CDR3nt: TGTGCCAGCATGAGGACGGAGGCTAATGAAAAACTGTTTTTT

j_gene: TRBJ2-3
d_gene: NA
v_gene: TRBV7-2
CDR3aa: CASSLASSPQYF
CDR3nt: TGTGCCAGCAGCTTAGCGAGTTCTCCGCAGTATTTT

j_gene: TRBJ1-4
d_gene: TRBD1
v_gene: TRBV19
CDR3aa: CASKDSRGQGREKLFF
CDR3nt: TGTGCCAGTAAGGATTCGCGTGGACAGGGGAGGGAAAAACTGTTTTTT

j_gene: TRBJ1-6
d_gene: NA
v_gene: TRBV7-2
CDR3aa: CASSETVNSPLHF
CDR3nt: TGTGCCAGCAGCGAAACAGTGAATTCACCCCTCCACTTT

j_gene: TRBJ2-6
d_gene: TRBD2
v_gene: TRBV5-5
CDR3aa: CASSLASGVTGANVLTF
CDR3nt: TGTGCCAGCAGCTTAGCTAGCGGGGTCACTGGGGCCAACGTCCTGACTTTC

j_gene: TRBJ1-1
d_gene: TRBD1
v_gene: TRBV7-2
CDR3aa: CASRSTGMNTEAFF
CDR3nt: TGTGCCAGCAGGTCGACAGGGATGAACACTGAAGCTTTCTTT

j_gene: TRBJ2-3
d_gene: NA
v_gene: TRBV13
CDR3aa: CASSARVAGTDTQYF
CDR3nt: TGTGCCAGCAGCGCTAGAGTAGCGGGCACAGATACGCAGTATTTT

j_gene: TRBJ2-3
d_gene: NA
v_gene: TRBV7-9
CDR3aa: CAMAAGRSTDTQYF
CDR3nt: TGTGCCATGGCGGCGGGGAGAAGCACAGATACGCAGTATTTT

j_gene: TRBJ1-4
d_gene: NA
v_gene: TRBV4-2
CDR3aa: CASSQDWETGPAGVKLFF
CDR3nt: TGTGCCAGCAGCCAAGATTGGGAAACCGGGCCGGCAGGGGTAAAACTGTTTTTT

j_gene: TRBJ1-5
d_gene: NA
v_gene: TRBV28
CDR3aa: CASTGGDISNQPQHF
CDR3nt: TGTGCCAGCACCGGGGGGGACATTAGCAATCAGCCCCAGCATTTT

j_gene: TRBJ2-1
d_gene: TRBD2
v_gene: TRBV7-3
CDR3aa: CASSNPGGGRGEIYNEQFF
CDR3nt: TGTGCCAGCAGCAACCCCGGGGGGGGGCGGGGCGAGATCTACAATGAGCAGTTCTTC

j_gene: TRBJ2-1
d_gene: NA
v_gene: TRBV29-1
CDR3aa: CSGLGAYNEQFF
CDR3nt: TGCAGCGGATTAGGGGCGTACAATGAGCAGTTCTTC

j_gene: TRBJ2-5
d_gene: TRBD2
v_gene: TRBV4-1
CDR3aa: CASSQEGLAVQETQYF
CDR3nt: TGCGCCAGCAGCCAAGAGGGACTAGCGGTTCAAGAGACCCAGTACTTC

j_gene: TRBJ1-6
d_gene: NA
v_gene: TRBV2
CDR3aa: CASVGALRNSPLHF
CDR3nt: TGTGCCAGCGTGGGAGCACTAAGGAATTCACCCCTCCACTTT

j_gene: TRBJ2-7
d_gene: TRBD2
v_gene: TRBV29-1
CDR3aa: CSVGSVGGYEQYF
CDR3nt: TGCAGCGTCGGGTCTGTGGGGGGGTACGAGCAGTACTTC

j_gene: TRBJ1-3
d_gene: NA
v_gene: TRBV6-1
CDR3aa: CASSEQGTGNTIYF
CDR3nt: TGTGCCAGCAGTGAACAGGGTACGGGAAACACCATATATTTT

j_gene: TRBJ1-4
d_gene: TRBD1
v_gene: TRBV18
CDR3aa: CASSPGTDEKLFF
CDR3nt: TGTGCCAGCTCACCTGGGACAGATGAAAAACTGTTTTTT

j_gene: TRBJ1-1
d_gene: NA
v_gene: TRBV6-1
CDR3aa: CASSENREGTEAFF
CDR3nt: TGTGCCAGCAGTGAAAACAGGGAAGGGACTGAAGCTTTCTTT

j_gene: TRBJ1-1
d_gene: TRBD1
v_gene: TRBV9
CDR3aa: CASSVAWDSEAFF
CDR3nt: TGTGCCAGCAGCGTAGCCTGGGACAGTGAAGCTTTCTTT

j_gene: TRBJ2-3
d_gene: TRBD2
v_gene: TRBV5-1
CDR3aa: CASSPISGGALTDTQYF
CDR3nt: TGCGCCAGCAGTCCCATCTCCGGGGGGGCCCTCACAGATACGCAGTATTTT